The source of this T cell receptor (beta chain) is a study of CD8+CD57+ T cells in acquired aplastic anemia (dated by TCRdb to the late 2010s). In terms of the full investigation: DNA extracted from sorted CD4+ and CD8+ cells had a mean of around 3 ug, with a range of roughly 0.19 to 27.4 ug. CD8+CD57+ expansion was defined as frequency above the mean frequency observed in healthy subjects. The full study reports these points: Patients and healthy controls showed no significant difference in CD8+ Simpson's diversity (P=0.060). Twenty-nine CD8+ CDR3 sequences were found in both patients and controls but appeared to be highly expressed in patients and within the immunodominant clones of the patients.

The patients picked for sequencing were ones in whom flow cytometry had shown an expansion of CD8+CD57+ cells. Every patient had severe acquired aplastic anemia, diagnosed using the International Study of Aplastic Anemia and Agranulocytosis and Camitta criteria. Patients had received no therapy at the time of blood sampling. In this study, sorted CD4+ and CD8+ T cells from the blood of healthy subjects and of severe aplastic anemia patients had their TCR repertoires deep-sequenced. Patients were enrolled in the USA under clinicaltrials.gov protocols 00001620, 01623167, 00001397, 00071045, 00081523 and 00961064. Ficoll-Paque density gradient centrifugation was used to isolate peripheral blood mononuclear cells. Before DNA extraction, CD4+ and CD8+ T cells were sorted with FACS or magnetic beads. Genomic DNA was used as template for profiling of TCR beta VDJ combinations and CDR3 sequences. An Illumina HiSeq 2000 was used for TCR repertoire sequencing. The study's own analysis went as follows. Repertoire assessment relied on Simpson's diversity index, CDR3 size and DJ length profiles, and TRBV/TRBJ rearrangement plots. The immunodominant clone was defined as the most abundant DNA sequence in deep sequencing data. CDR3 amino acid sequences were screened for sharing across subjects and compared with published repertoires and the VDJdb database. TCRdb reprocessing: public reads trimmed at Q25 with fastp, clones called with MiXCR, in-frame beta chains kept. Each CDR3 protein appears once, grouped with its most common genes and DNA. The V and J calls shown here were made by TCRdb, not taken from the authors' results. The sample table contains roughly 240,000 distinct CDR3 sequences; only one count was recorded for around 45% of them. The ten top clones hold 7.8% of the sample.

CDR1 is given as DFQATT and CDR2 as SNEGSKA, both from the germline V gene (reference sequence). The germline V end is reduced by 3 bases and the J end by 4 bases; junction bases left unmatched: 4. Including the terminal cysteine and phenylalanine, the CDR3 comprises 13 residues. Only CDR3 DNA is held: 39 bases, read in frame from base 1. As to this clonotype: Its antigen remains undetermined. No base-level quality is on record; no much larger clone is a single base apart.

Sequencing was carried out using sorted CD4+, CD8+, or CD8+CD57+ T cells (not recorded which) from PBMCs. This receptor was obtained from a human donor with aplastic anemia. The V and J segments used are TRBV20-1 and TRBJ1-2; TRBD1 fits 8 bases in the junction. The CDR3 loop reads CSARTGVTYGYTF. Here is the DNA: TGCAGTGCTAGGACAGGGGTGACCTATGGCTACACCTTC.